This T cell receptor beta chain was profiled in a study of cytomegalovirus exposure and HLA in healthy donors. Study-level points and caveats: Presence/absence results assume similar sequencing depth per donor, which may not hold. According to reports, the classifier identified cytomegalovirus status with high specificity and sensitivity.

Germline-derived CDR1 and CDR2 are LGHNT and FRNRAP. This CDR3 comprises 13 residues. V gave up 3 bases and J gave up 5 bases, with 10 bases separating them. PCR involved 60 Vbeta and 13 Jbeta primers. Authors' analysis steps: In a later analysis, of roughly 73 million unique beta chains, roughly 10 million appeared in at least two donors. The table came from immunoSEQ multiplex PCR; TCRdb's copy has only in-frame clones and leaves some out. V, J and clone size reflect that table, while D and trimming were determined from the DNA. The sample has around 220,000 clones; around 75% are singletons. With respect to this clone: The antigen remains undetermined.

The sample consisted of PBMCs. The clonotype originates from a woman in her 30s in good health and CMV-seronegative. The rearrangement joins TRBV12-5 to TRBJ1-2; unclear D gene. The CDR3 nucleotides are TGTGCTAGTGGTTTCCCCGCGCTATATGGCTACACCTTC. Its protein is CASGFPALYGYTF.